This T cell receptor (beta chain) was obtained from a study of blood T cell repertoires in COVID-19. Whole-study context: Samples came from the United States, Italy and Spain, spanning acute and convalescent COVID-19. T cells, B-cell-depleted T cells, or PBMCs supplied cDNA or gDNA.

Germline V gene data show CDR1 as SGHDT and CDR2 as YYEEEE. The length of the CDR3 is 15 residues. The V and J ends lost 1 base and 6 bases, in that order; junction bases with no gene match: 6. The authors' processing: Reference gene primer amplification gave estimated nucleated cell counts. The method was immunoSEQ multiplex PCR; TCRdb's version includes in-frame clones alone and lacks a portion of them. The V and J calls and clone size come from that table; D and trimming were worked out from the DNA. Of roughly 110,000 clones listed, about four fifths are singletons. J is TRBJ2-3 and V is TRBV5-6; 9 bases map to TRBD2. This TCR was sampled from a human donor in a cohort sampled during active COVID-19. The sample consisted of peripheral blood. The CDR3 loop is CASSLLREGRDTQYF. The CDR3 DNA follows: TGTGCCAGCAGCTTGTTGCGGGAGGGCCGGGATACGCAGTATTTT.